Shown below are 9 T cell receptor beta chains from a single sample sequenced in a study of cytomegalovirus exposure and HLA in healthy donors. Both 60 Vbeta primers and 13 Jbeta primers went into the PCR. The repertoire was sequenced with immunoSEQ multiplex PCR; TCRdb's copy has only in-frame clones and lacks some. This listing includes 38,000 or so clones. Sequencing input: PBMCs. Receptors originate from a man aged 35 to 55 in good health and CMV-seropositive.

The chain recombines TRBV6-4 with TRBJ2-7, with TRBD1 matching over 8 bases. Germline assignment: CDR1 MRHNA and CDR2 SNTAGT. This CDR3 comprises 14 residues. J gave up 3 bases and V 11 bases, and 12 bases lay outside the gene matches. The CDR3 region has the DNA TGTGCCGGGACGGACAGGGTAGGGAACTACGAGCAGTACTTC. Its translation is CAGTDRVGNYEQYF.

The chain couples TRBV6-6 to TRBJ1-6; D gene unclear. V was cut by 6 bases and J by 9 bases, with 15 bases left in between. CDR3 length equals 14 residues. Germline CDR1 reads MNHNY; CDR2 reads SVGAGI (reference sequence). CDR3 region: CASSVTREGSPLHF. The CDR3 DNA reads TGTGCCAGCAGCGTAACTCGGGAAGGTTCACCCCTCCACTTT.

The chain uses TRBV30 and TRBJ1-5; TRBD1 aligns across 8 bases. The CDR3 covers 15 residues. J was trimmed by 5 bases and V by 3 bases; bases with no gene match: 9. Germline V gene sequence: CDR1 GTSNPN, CDR2 SVGIG (reference sequence). The CDR3, as DNA: TGTGCCTGGAGCAACACACCGGGACAGGATCAGCCCCAGCATTTT. Translating it yields CAWSNTPGQDQPQHF.

The CDR3 here is CASSLDQGATGNTIYF. The CDR3 DNA is TGTGCCAGCAGCTTAGATCAGGGGGCGACTGGAAACACCATATATTTT. V gene TRBV11-2 combines with J gene TRBJ1-3; 8 bases are shared with TRBD1. In germline, CDR1 is SGHAT, CDR2 FQNNGV. This CDR3 has 16 residues. V shed 0 bases and J 2 bases; nucleotides not matched to a gene: 3.

The chain is built from TRBV4-1 and TRBJ1-5; D uncertain. Trimming took off 1 base at V and 1 base at J, with 8 bases between the two ends. The CDR3 is made up of 15 amino acids. Germline values: CDR1 MGHRA, CDR2 YSYEKL. This CDR3 reads CASSQGGGSNQPQHF. CDR3 bases: TGCGCCAGCAGCCAAGGTGGCGGAAGCAATCAGCCCCAGCATTTT.

Regarding this clone: Other DNA sequences in the same sample also yield this CDR3. V and J are TRBV6-5 and TRBJ2-7; possible D gene TRBD2, 6 bases. CDR1 is MNHEY, CDR2 SVGAGI, per germline. Trimming removed 8 bases from V and 2 bases from J, with 19 bases in between. CDR3 length: 15 amino acids. The CDR3 sequence: CASSNGVAVAYEQYF. The CDR3 DNA is TGTGCCAGCTCAAACGGGGTAGCGGTAGCCTACGAGCAGTACTTC.

The V and J genes are TRBV7-2 and TRBJ1-1, with D hard to call. The ends were cut back, 5 bases at V and 4 bases at J, with 8 bases in the middle. CDR1 and CDR2 (germline): SGHTA, FQGNSA. The CDR3 extends over 12 amino acids. This CDR3 reads CASSPGATEAFF. CDR3 nucleotide sequence: TGTGCCAGCAGCCCAGGTGCCACTGAAGCTTTCTTT.

The rearrangement joins TRBV19 to TRBJ2-1, with 13 bases aligning to TRBD2. This CDR3 spans 16 amino acids. V dropped 7 bases and J dropped 1; count of bases not matched to a gene: 4. Germline lookup yields CDR1 LNHDA and CDR2 SQIVND (reference sequence). The CDR3 DNA reads TGTGCCAGTACCGGACTAGCGGGAGTGTCCTACAATGAGCAGTTCTTC. Residues: CASTGLAGVSYNEQFF.

About this clone: At one end the junction does not follow the germline gene, possibly because of a read error. The DNA of the CDR3 is TGCGCCAGCAGCTTGGATTGGCGGTCCGGAGTAGATGAGCAGCTCTTC. This codes for CASSLDWRSGVDEQLF. The chain has TRBV5-1 and TRBJ2-1; unclear D gene. The CDR3 spans 16 residues. Germline V gene lookup returns CDR1 SGHRS and CDR2 YFSETQ.